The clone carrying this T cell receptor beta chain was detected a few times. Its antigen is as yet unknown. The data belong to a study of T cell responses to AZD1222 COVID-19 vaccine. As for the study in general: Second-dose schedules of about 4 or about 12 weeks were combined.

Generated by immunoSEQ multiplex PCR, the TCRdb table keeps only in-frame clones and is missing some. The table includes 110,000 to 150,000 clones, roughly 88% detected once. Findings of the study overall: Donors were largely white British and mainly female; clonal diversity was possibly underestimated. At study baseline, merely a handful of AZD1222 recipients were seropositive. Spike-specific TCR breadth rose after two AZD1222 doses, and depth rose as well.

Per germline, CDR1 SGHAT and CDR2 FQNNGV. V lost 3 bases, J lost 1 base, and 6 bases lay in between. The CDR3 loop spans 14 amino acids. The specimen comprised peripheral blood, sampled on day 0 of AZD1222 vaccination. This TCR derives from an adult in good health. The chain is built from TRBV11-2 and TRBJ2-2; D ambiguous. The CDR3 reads CASSFGQNTGELFF. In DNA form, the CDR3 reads TGTGCCAGCAGCTTCGGGCAGAACACCGGGGAGCTGTTTTTT.